This section outlines one T cell receptor (beta chain) sequence together with its context. A junction boundary mismatches the germline segment, possibly from a read error. The length of the CDR3 is 12 residues. Germline V CDR1 and CDR2: SGHRS, YFSETQ. Seattle's enrolled individuals joined amid active infection and were then monitored longitudinally. These data belong to a study of blood T cell repertoires in COVID-19. The wider study: The analysed material was cDNA or gDNA that came from T cells, B-cell-depleted T cells, or PBMCs.

The assay was immunoSEQ multiplex PCR, and TCRdb's table has in-frame clones only and misses some. This sample yields fewer than 350,000 clones, of which around 90% are seen a single time; 6.8% belongs to the top ten. The chain uses TRBV5-1 and TRBJ2-7; no definite D call. The sample comprised peripheral blood. The source is a woman aged 30 to 39 with COVID-19, enrolled during active disease. The CDR3: CASSFFSDEQYF. The CDR3 DNA reads TGCGCCAGCAGCTTTTTCTCCGACGAGCAGTACTTC.